This TCR beta chain was documented in a study of T cell repertoires in cytomegalovirus infection. Study results and limitations: Cumulative public TCR beta family frequency identified CMV carriers with the relevant HLA.

TCRdb reanalysed the reads using MiXCR and keeps one entry per CDR3 protein. The repertoire includes some 680,000 distinct CDR3 sequences, 35% to 40% of them detected once, and around 2.8% sits in the top ten. Germline loops: CDR1 SGHDT, CDR2 YYEEEE. This CDR3 contains 18 residues. Germline trimming cut 0 bases from V and 1 base from J; bases unmatched to any gene: 6. Points on this clonotype: Antigen specificity is unknown.

The material sequenced was PBMCs. V usage is TRBV5-6 and J usage is TRBJ2-3, with 12 bases aligning to TRBD1. The receptor's source is a human donor in good health (CMV status not recorded). Some clones in this sample may be carry-over from other donors' samples. The CDR3 here is CASSLAGTGGAGTDTQYF. Here the CDR3 DNA reads TGTGCCAGCAGCTTGGCCGGGACAGGGGGCGCGGGCACAGATACGCAGTATTTT.